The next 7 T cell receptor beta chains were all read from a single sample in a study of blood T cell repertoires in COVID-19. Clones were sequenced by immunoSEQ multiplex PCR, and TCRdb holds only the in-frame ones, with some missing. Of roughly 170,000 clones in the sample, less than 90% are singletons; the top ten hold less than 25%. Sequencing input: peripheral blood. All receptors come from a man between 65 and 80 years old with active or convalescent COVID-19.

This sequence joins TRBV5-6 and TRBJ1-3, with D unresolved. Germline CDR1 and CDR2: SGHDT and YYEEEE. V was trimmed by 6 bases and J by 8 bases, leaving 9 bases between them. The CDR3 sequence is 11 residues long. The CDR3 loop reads CASTSGYTIYF. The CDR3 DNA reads TGTGCCAGCACTTCGGGGTACACCATATATTTT.

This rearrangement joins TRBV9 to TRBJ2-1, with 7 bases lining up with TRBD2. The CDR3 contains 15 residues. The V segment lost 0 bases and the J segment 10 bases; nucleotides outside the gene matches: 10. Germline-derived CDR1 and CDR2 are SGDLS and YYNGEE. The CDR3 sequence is CASSVGSGPPGEQFF. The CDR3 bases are TGTGCCAGCAGCGTAGGTAGCGGGCCCCCCGGGGAGCAGTTCTTC.

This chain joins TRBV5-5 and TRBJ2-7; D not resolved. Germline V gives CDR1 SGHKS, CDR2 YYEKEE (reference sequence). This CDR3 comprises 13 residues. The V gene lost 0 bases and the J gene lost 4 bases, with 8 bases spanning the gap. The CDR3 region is CASSLEELYEQYF. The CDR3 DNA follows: TGTGCCAGCAGCTTGGAGGAACTATACGAGCAGTACTTC.

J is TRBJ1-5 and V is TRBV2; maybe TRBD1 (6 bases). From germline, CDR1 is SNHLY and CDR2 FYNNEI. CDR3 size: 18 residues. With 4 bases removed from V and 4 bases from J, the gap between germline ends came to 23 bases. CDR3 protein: CASSGGGLLFGANQPQHF. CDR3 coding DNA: TGTGCCAGCAGTGGGGGGGGCTTACTATTTGGGGCAAATCAGCCCCAGCATTTT.

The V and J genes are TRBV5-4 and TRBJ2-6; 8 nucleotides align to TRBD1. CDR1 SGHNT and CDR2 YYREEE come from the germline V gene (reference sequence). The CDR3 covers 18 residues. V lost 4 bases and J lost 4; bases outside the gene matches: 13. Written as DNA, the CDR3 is TGTGCCAGCAGCCCCGCGAGGACAGGGTCACTCGGGGCCAACGTCCTGACTTTC. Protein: CASSPARTGSLGANVLTF.

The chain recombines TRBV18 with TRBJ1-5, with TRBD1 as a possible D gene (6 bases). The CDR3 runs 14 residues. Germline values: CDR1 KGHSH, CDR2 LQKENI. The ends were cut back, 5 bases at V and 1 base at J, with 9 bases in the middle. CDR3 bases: TGTGCCAGCTCATCTCAGGGGAGCAATCAGCCCCAGCATTTT. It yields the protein CASSSQGSNQPQHF.

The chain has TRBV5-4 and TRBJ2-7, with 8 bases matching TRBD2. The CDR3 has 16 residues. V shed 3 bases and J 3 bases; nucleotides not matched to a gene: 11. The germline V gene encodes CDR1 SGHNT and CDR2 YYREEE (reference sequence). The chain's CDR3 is CASSSPGGSGNYEQYF. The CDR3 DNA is TGTGCCAGCAGCTCCCCGGGAGGGAGCGGGAACTACGAGCAGTACTTC.